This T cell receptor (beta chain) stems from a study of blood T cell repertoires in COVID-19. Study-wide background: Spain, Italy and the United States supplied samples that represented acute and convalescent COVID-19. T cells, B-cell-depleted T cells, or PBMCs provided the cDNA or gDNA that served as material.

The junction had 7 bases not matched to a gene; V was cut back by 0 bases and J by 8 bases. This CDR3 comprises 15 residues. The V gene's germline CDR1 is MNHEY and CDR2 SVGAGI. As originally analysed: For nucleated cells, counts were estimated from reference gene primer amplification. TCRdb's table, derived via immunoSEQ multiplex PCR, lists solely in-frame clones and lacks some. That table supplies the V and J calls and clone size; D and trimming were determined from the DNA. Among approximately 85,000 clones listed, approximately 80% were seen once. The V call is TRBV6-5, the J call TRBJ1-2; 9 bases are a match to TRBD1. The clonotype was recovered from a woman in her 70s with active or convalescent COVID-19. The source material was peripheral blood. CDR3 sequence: CASSYSGQGVRGYTF. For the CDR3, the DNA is TGTGCCAGCAGTTACTCGGGACAGGGAGTTCGGGGCTACACCTTC.